This TCR beta chain emerged from a study of memory CD4+ T cells and cytomegalovirus serostatus. The CDR3 runs 18 residues. V was pared by 5 bases and J by 0 bases, with 8 bases of the junction left unmatched. Germline values: CDR1 SGHTA, CDR2 FQGNSA. Methods used by the authors: Out-of-frame sequences were removed, leaving 2,204,828 distinct TCRbeta sequences. Libraries were prepared by immunoSEQ multiplex PCR; TCRdb keeps only in-frame clonotypes and omits some of them. V and J calls and clone size are as listed in that table; D and trimming were resolved from the DNA. The sample shows some 44,000 clones, around 80% of them seen only once. The sort gate was single viable CD3+CD4+CD8-CD45RO+ cells for memory CD4+ T cells.

The sample comprised memory CD4+ T cells from blood. The sequence came from an adult in good health and CMV-seronegative. V and J are TRBV7-2 and TRBJ1-6, with 9 bases identical to TRBD1. The CDR3 DNA is TGTGCCAGCAGCGCCCGGACAGGGGTGAGCTCCTATAATTCACCCCTCCACTTT. This translates into CASSARTGVSSYNSPLHF.